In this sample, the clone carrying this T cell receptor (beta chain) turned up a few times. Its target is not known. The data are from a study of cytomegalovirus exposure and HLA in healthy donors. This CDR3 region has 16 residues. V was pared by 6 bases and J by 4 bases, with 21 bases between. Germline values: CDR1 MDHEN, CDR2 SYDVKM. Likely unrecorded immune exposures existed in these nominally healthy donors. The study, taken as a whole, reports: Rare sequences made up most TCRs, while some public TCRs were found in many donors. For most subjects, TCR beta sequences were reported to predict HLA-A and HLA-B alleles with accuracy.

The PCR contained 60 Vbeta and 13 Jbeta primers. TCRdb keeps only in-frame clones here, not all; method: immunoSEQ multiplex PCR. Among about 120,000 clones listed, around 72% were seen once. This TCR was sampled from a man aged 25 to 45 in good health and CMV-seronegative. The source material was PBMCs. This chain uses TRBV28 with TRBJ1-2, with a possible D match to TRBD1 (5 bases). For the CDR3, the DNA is TGTGCCAGCAGAAACCCCGGTGGTGGTGGGGCCTATGGCTACACCTTC. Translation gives CASRNPGGGGAYGYTF.